The 18 T cell receptor beta chains below come from one sample, sequenced in a study of identical twins. MiXCR was run by TCRdb on the 5' RACE reads, yielding one entry per CDR3 protein. Among a few hundred thousand distinct CDR3 sequences listed, about 12% were seen once. The same data also went into a second study, on yellow fever vaccine responses in identical twins.

The sequenced sample consisted of memory (CD45RO+) T cells sorted from blood. The receptors were gathered from a woman between 18 and 29 years old in good health.

This chain uses TRBV5-5 with TRBJ2-1; no clear D gene. This CDR3 is built from 15 residues. Germline V gene lookup returns CDR1 SGHKS and CDR2 YYEKEE (reference sequence). Trimming pared 4 bases from V and 0 bases from J, leaving 11 bases between. CDR3 DNA sequence: TGTGCCAGCAGCGTCGGGTCGAGCTCCTACAATGAGCAGTTCTTC. It is translated as CASSVGSSSYNEQFF.

Many counts were recorded for this clonotype. The V and J genes are TRBV4-1 and TRBJ2-3, with 9 bases fitting TRBD2. The V segment lost 1 base and the J segment 1 base; nucleotides outside the gene matches: 9. Germline V gene data show CDR1 as MGHRA and CDR2 as YSYEKL. This CDR3 contains 18 residues. The CDR3 nucleotides read TGCGCCAGCAGCCAAGCTGTTAAGCGGGAGGAGGGCACAGATACGCAGTATTTT. Amino acid sequence: CASSQAVKREEGTDTQYF.

The CDR3: CASSQESDGILYNEQFF. The CDR3 DNA reads as TGTGCCAGCAGCCAAGAATCCGACGGAATTCTCTACAATGAGCAGTTCTTC. The V gene is TRBV3-1, the J gene TRBJ2-1, with D unresolved. The CDR3 covers 17 residues. Trimming took 0 bases from V and 3 from J, leaving 15 bases between them. From germline, CDR1 is LGHDT and CDR2 YNNKEL (reference sequence).

A remark on this clonotype: A clone one base away is much larger, so this may be a read error. This rearrangement joins TRBV6-5 to TRBJ2-7, with D unclear. The CDR3 is 13 residues long. Germline-derived CDR1 and CDR2 are MNHEY and SVGAGI. With 4 bases removed from V and 3 bases from J, the gap between germline ends came to 10 bases. The CDR3 DNA reads TGTGCCAGCAGTTGCAGCGAGTACTACGAGCAGTACTTC. Translating gives CASSCSEYYEQYF.

The chain joins TRBV28 to TRBJ2-7; 8 positions agree with TRBD1. The CDR3 consists of 16 residues. Germline V CDR1 and CDR2: MDHEN, SYDVKM. After removal of 4 bases from V and 3 bases from J, the junction contained 11 bases not matched to a gene. The CDR3, as DNA: TGTGCCAGCAGTTCCGTGGACAGGGCCCACCTCTACGAGCAGTACTTC. This codes for CASSSVDRAHLYEQYF. Full variable domain (remainder filled in from reference TRBV28 and TRBJ2-7): DVKVTQSSRYLVKRTGEKVFLECVQDMDHENMFWYRQDPGLGLRLIYFSYDVKMKEKGDIPEGYSVSREKKERFSLILESASTNQTSMYLCASSSVDRAHLYEQYFGPGTRLTVT.

This clonotype has a handful of counts. This chain connects TRBV19 to TRBJ2-7; TRBD1 agrees at 7 bases. Trimming removed 6 bases from V and 6 bases from J; junction bases left unmatched: 11. The CDR3 covers 14 residues. CDR1 is LNHDA, CDR2 SQIVND, per germline (reference sequence). CDR3 sequence (DNA): TGTGCCAGTAGCCCAGGACAGGCGGTGGTCGAGCAGTACTTC. Translation gives CASSPGQAVVEQYF.

This clonotype occurred a few times. The V and J genes are TRBV5-6 and TRBJ2-3; D tentatively reads TRBD1 or TRBD2 (5 bases each). This CDR3 has 15 amino acids. The ends were cut back, 1 base at V and 2 bases at J, with 11 bases in the middle. CDR1 is SGHDT and CDR2 is YYEEEE in the germline V gene. CDR3 amino acids: CASSLRGTHTDTQYF. The CDR3 DNA reads TGTGCCAGCAGCTTGCGGGGCACCCACACAGATACGCAGTATTTT.

Notes on this clonotype: At one of its ends the junction is not consistent with the germline gene, which may arise from a read error. J is TRBJ2-3 and V is TRBV7-2, with TRBD2 identical over 10 bases. Germline values: CDR1 SGHTA, CDR2 FQGNSA. CDR3 length: 12 amino acids. The CDR3 region is CASSSNSGGLVF. CDR3 in DNA: TGTGCCAGCAGCTCTAATAGCGGGGGGCTCGTTTTT. The variable domain in full, completed from reference TRBV7-2 and TRBJ2-3, reads GAGVSQSPSNKVTEKGKDVELRCDPISGHTALYWYRQSLGQGLEFLIYFQGNSAPDKSGLPSDRFSAERTGGSVSTLTIQRTQQEDSAVYLCASSSNSGGLVFGPGTRLTVL.

This rearrangement joins TRBV11-2 to TRBJ2-2, with D unclear. V was pared by 0 bases and J by 7 bases, with 3 bases between. Germline CDR1 SGHAT, CDR2 FQNNGV. The CDR3 contains 12 residues. The CDR3 nucleotides are TGTGCCAGCAGCTTAGATGTCGGGGAGCTGTTTTTT. Its protein is CASSLDVGELFF.

The chain joins TRBV20-1 to TRBJ2-5, with a tentative D call TRBD1 (5 bases). With 0 bases removed from V and 4 bases from J, the gap between germline ends came to 15 bases. This CDR3 is built from 15 residues. CDR1 is DFQATT and CDR2 is SNEGSKA in the germline V gene (reference sequence). The DNA of the CDR3 is TGCAGTGCTAGAGATACCGCAGGGTGGCGAGAGACCCAGTACTTC. Protein: CSARDTAGWRETQYF.

This clonotype was recorded at least ten times. CDR3 coding DNA: TGCAGCGTGGGACTAGCGGGGAACTACGAGCAGTACTTC. Its translation: CSVGLAGNYEQYF. This chain links TRBV29-1 with TRBJ2-7; 13 bases line up with TRBD2. This CDR3 is built from 13 residues. Germline loops: CDR1 SQVTM, CDR2 ANQGSEA. The V gene end was trimmed by 6 bases and the J gene end by 3 bases; junction bases not matched to a gene: 2.

The chain carries TRBV5-6 and TRBJ2-7; 9 bases line up with TRBD1. J was trimmed by 6 bases and V by 4 bases; bases with no gene match: 8. The V gene's germline CDR1 is SGHDT and CDR2 YYEEEE. CDR3 length: 14 residues. CDR3 protein: CASSRQGGFSEQYF. Written as DNA, the CDR3 is TGTGCCAGCAGCAGACAGGGGGGTTTTTCCGAGCAGTACTTC.

This clonotype was counted ten times or more. V gene TRBV5-5 combines with J gene TRBJ1-1, with 7 bases lining up with TRBD1. V shed 4 bases and J 3 bases; nucleotides not matched to a gene: 3. CDR3 size: 13 residues. CDR1 is SGHKS and CDR2 is YYEKEE in the germline V gene (reference sequence). CDR3 protein: CASSRTGDTEAFF. The CDR3 nucleotides read TGTGCCAGCAGCCGTACAGGGGACACTGAAGCTTTCTTT. The complete variable domain, with remaining parts taken from reference TRBV5-5 and TRBJ1-1, reads DAGVTQSPTHLIKTRGQQVTLRCSPISGHKSVSWYQQVLGQGPQFIFQYYEKEERGRGNFPDRFSARQFPNYSSELNVNALLLGDSALYLCASSRTGDTEAFFGQGTRLTVV.

The sample holds a few counts of this clonotype. The V gene is TRBV6-5, the J gene TRBJ2-6, with D unresolved. The germline V gene encodes CDR1 MNHEY and CDR2 SVGAGI. Trimming removed 2 bases at V and 0 bases at J, with 5 bases between. The CDR3 runs 15 residues. Here the CDR3 DNA reads TGTGCCAGCAGTTACCGCAGCTCTGGGGCCAACGTCCTGACTTTC. This gives the protein CASSYRSSGANVLTF.

This clonotype was observed a few times. This chain connects TRBV6-1 to TRBJ2-1, with TRBD2 as a possible D gene (5 bases). V gave up 6 bases and J gave up 0 bases, with 15 bases separating them. Germline CDR1 and CDR2: MNHNS and SASEGT. This CDR3 spans 16 amino acids. In DNA, the CDR3 is TGTGCCAGCAGCTCCAAGCGGAGAGGCTCCTACAATGAGCAGTTCTTC. Residues: CASSSKRRGSYNEQFF.

This clonotype was counted at least ten times. The CDR3 DNA is TGTGCCAGCAGCTTAGACGTGGGAGAGACCCAGTACTTC. Translating it yields CASSLDVGETQYF. This chain joins TRBV14 and TRBJ2-5; D is unresolved. With 5 bases removed from V and 4 bases from J, the gap between germline ends came to 11 bases. The germline V gene has CDR1 SGHDN and CDR2 FVKESK. The CDR3 extends over 13 amino acids.

This clonotype was counted at least ten times. The chain carries TRBV5-1 and TRBJ1-4, with 8 bases aligning to TRBD1. CDR3 length: 14 residues. V was pared by 0 bases and J by 8 bases, with 3 bases of the junction left unmatched. Germline CDR1 is SGHRS and CDR2 is YFSETQ. The DNA for the CDR3 is TGCGCCAGCAGCTTGGGGACAGGGCCCGAAAAACTGTTTTTT. Translation gives CASSLGTGPEKLFF.

The V call is TRBV7-2, the J call TRBJ2-5; D possibly uses TRBD1 or TRBD2 (5 bases each). Germline CDR1 is SGHTA and CDR2 is FQGNSA. V lost 5 bases and J lost 5, with 15 bases in between. The length of the CDR3 is 14 residues. CDR3 coding DNA: TGTGCCAGCAGCCCGGGACGGCGAATCGAGACCCAGTACTTC. As protein: CASSPGRRIETQYF. Full variable domain (rest looked up from reference TRBV7-2 and TRBJ2-5): GAGVSQSPSNKVTEKGKDVELRCDPISGHTALYWYRQSLGQGLEFLIYFQGNSAPDKSGLPSDRFSAERTGGSVSTLTIQRTQQEDSAVYLCASSPGRRIETQYFGPGTRLLVL.